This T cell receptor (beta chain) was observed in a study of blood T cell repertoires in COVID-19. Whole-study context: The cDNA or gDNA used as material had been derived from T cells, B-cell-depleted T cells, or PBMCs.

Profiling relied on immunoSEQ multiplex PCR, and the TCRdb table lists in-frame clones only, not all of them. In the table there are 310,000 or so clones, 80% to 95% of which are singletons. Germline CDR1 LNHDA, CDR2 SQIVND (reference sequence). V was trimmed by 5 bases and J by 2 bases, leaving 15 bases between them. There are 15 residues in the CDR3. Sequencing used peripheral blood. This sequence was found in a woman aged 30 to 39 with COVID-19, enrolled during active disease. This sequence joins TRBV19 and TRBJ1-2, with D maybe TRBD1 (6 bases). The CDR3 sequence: CASSPLSTGNYGYTF. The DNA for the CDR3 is TGTGCCAGTAGTCCCCTTTCAACAGGGAACTATGGCTACACCTTC.